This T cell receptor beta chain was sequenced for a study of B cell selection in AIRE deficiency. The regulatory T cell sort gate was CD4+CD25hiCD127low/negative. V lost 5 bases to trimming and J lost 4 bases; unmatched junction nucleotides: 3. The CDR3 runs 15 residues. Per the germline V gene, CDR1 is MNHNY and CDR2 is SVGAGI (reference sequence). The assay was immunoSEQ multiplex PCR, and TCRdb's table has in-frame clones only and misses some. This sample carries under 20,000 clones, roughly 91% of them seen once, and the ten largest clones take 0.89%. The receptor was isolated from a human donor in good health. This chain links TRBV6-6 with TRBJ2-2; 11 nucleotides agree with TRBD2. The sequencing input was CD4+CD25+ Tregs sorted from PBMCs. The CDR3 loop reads CASSKGTSGTGELFF. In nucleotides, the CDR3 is TGTGCCAGCAGTAAGGGGACTAGCGGCACCGGGGAGCTGTTTTTT.